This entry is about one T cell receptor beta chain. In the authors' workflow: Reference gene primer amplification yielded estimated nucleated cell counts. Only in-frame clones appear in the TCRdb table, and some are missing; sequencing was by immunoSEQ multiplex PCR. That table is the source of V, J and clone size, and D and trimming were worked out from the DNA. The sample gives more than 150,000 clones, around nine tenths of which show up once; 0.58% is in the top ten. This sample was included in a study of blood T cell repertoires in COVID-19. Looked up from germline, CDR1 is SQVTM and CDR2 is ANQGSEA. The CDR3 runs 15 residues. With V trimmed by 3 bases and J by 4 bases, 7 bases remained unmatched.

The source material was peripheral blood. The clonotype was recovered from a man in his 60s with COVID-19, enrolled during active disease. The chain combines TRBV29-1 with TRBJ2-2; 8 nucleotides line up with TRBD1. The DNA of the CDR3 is TGCAGCGTTGACAAAGGGACAGGAGGCACCGGGGAGCTGTTTTTT. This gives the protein CSVDKGTGGTGELFF.